This T cell receptor beta chain originates from a study of regulatory and conventional T cells in breast cancer. The CDR3 runs 13 residues. Germline CDR1 and CDR2: SGHRS and YFSETQ. V lost 0 bases to trimming and J lost 8 bases, with 9 bases between them. This clonotype is termed large. TCRdb analysed the PCR reads with MiXCR anew, one entry per CDR3 protein. The sample holds some 1,300 distinct CDR3 sequences, 30% to 45% seen once. This chain connects TRBV5-1 to TRBJ2-1; D is unresolved. The origin of this receptor is a female donor with breast cancer. The sample consisted of regulatory T cells from blood. The CDR3 reads CASSLGPGDEQFF. Written as DNA, the CDR3 is TGCGCCAGCAGCTTGGGCCCTGGGGATGAGCAGTTCTTC.